Shown below are 9 T cell receptor beta chains from a single sample sequenced in a study of vaccination effects on CD4 cells after COVID-19. Ahead of sequencing, the ViraFEST assay grew antigen-specific CD4+ T cells using viral peptide pools. After roughly eleven days in culture, the CD4+ T cells were isolated. From March to December 2020, the person had a SARS-CoV-2 infection that was confirmed by PCR. These TCRs are of unknown antigen specificity. This table comes from immunoSEQ multiplex PCR, and its TCRdb copy is limited to in-frame clones, with some not included. The sample has tens of thousands of clones, 70% to 85% seen once. The starting material was CD4+ T cells from PBMCs cultured with a peptide pool, obtained before COVID-19 vaccination. These receptors originate from a human donor who had a prior SARS-CoV-2 infection.

The chain recombines TRBV10-3 with TRBJ2-1; 11 bases are shared with TRBD2. The CDR3 runs 13 residues. The trim removed 5 bases at V and 7 bases at J, leaving 1 base unmatched. Germline V lookup: CDR1 ENHRY, CDR2 SYGVKD. For the CDR3, the DNA is TGTGCCATCAGTCCTAGCGGGAGGAATGAGCAGTTCTTC. The encoded protein is CAISPSGRNEQFF.

The chain recombines TRBV30 with TRBJ2-7; a possible D gene is TRBD2 (5 bases). The CDR3 loop spans 13 amino acids. V was clipped by 3 bases and J by 6 bases, with 15 bases between them. Germline V gives CDR1 GTSNPN, CDR2 SVGIG (reference sequence). The CDR3 protein is CAWSMRTAGEQYF. The CDR3 nucleotides read TGTGCCTGGAGCATGAGGACCGCGGGCGAGCAGTACTTC.

The rearrangement uses TRBV12-3 or TRBV12-4 and TRBJ1-4, with D unclear. The CDR3 length is 13 residues. V lost 3 bases, J lost 8 bases, and 10 bases lay in between. The CDR3 sequence: CASSLHEGEKLFF. CDR3 DNA: TGTGCCAGCAGTTTGCATGAGGGAGAAAAACTGTTTTTT.

This chain connects TRBV5-1 to TRBJ2-5, with 8 bases identical to TRBD2. Trimming cost V 1 base and J 3 bases; bases outside gene matches: 5. Germline assignment: CDR1 SGHRS and CDR2 YFSETQ. CDR3 size: 15 residues. In nucleotides, the CDR3 is TGCGCCAGCAGCTTGAAAAGCGGGGGAGAAGAGACCCAGTACTTC. Amino acids: CASSLKSGGEETQYF.

The chain has TRBV7-2 and TRBJ1-2, with a tentative D call TRBD1 (5 bases). Germline V gene data show CDR1 as SGHTA and CDR2 as FQGNSA. CDR3 length equals 14 residues. V was pared by 2 bases and J by 4 bases, with 11 bases between. The CDR3 bases are TGTGCCAGCAGCTTATTTCAGGGTAGCTATGGCTACACCTTC. Translating gives CASSLFQGSYGYTF.

The chain links TRBV7-3 to TRBJ2-1, with TRBD2 identical over 11 bases. The CDR3 totals 15 residues. Germline V lookup: CDR1 SGHTA, CDR2 FQGTGA. With 5 bases clipped from V and 3 bases from J, the junction kept 3 bases outside the gene matches. CDR3 protein: CASSQTSGSYNEQFF. Here the CDR3 DNA reads TGTGCCAGCAGCCAAACTAGCGGGAGCTACAATGAGCAGTTCTTC.

This clone was observed a handful of times. This rearrangement joins TRBV6-5 to TRBJ1-2; the match to TRBD1 covers 7 bases. CDR1 and CDR2 from the germline V gene are MNHEY and SVGAGI. The CDR3 is made up of 13 amino acids. V was clipped by 6 bases and J by 3 bases; unmatched bases: 4. DNA for the CDR3: TGTGCCAGCAGGACCGGGACAGACTATGGCTACACCTTC. It is translated as CASRTGTDYGYTF.

The chain links TRBV7-9 to TRBJ2-1, with 9 bases identical to TRBD2. J was trimmed by 5 bases and V by 4 bases; bases with no gene match: 12. CDR1 and CDR2 from the germline V gene are SEHNR and FQNEAQ (reference sequence). This CDR3 has 17 residues. The CDR3 nucleotides are TGTGCCAGCAGCTCGGTGATTGGCGGGAGGGGAAACAATGAGCAGTTCTTC. It yields the protein CASSSVIGGRGNNEQFF.

The CDR3 loop is CASVYRAGLNTGELFF. DNA for the CDR3: TGTGCCAGCGTTTACCGGGCCGGACTGAACACCGGGGAGCTGTTTTTT. This rearrangement joins TRBV5-5 to TRBJ2-2; a weak D match, TRBD2 (5 bases). V was trimmed by 7 bases and J by 1 base, leaving 17 bases between them. Germline loops: CDR1 SGHKS, CDR2 YYEKEE (reference sequence). The CDR3 runs 16 residues.